The T cell receptor (beta chain) under discussion was sequenced for a study of blood T cell repertoires in COVID-19. Across the study: There were acute and convalescent COVID-19 samples, and they came from the United States, Italy and Spain. Nucleic acid was either cDNA or gDNA, and it came from T cells, B-cell-depleted T cells, or PBMCs.

In the study's own analysis: Reference gene primer amplification yielded estimated nucleated cell counts. Profiling relied on immunoSEQ multiplex PCR, and the TCRdb table lists in-frame clones only, not all of them. V and J calls and clone size are given by that table; D and trimming were obtained from the DNA. This table has some 9,900 clones, 80% to 90% appearing once. Trimming pared 0 bases from V and 0 bases from J, leaving 8 bases between. The germline V gene encodes CDR1 SGDLS and CDR2 YYNGEE. There are 15 residues in the CDR3. Specimen: peripheral blood. The sequence came from a human donor in a cohort sampled during active COVID-19. This chain uses TRBV9 with TRBJ2-3; unclear D gene. The CDR3 spells CASSVAVESTDTQYF. CDR3 coding DNA: TGTGCCAGCAGCGTAGCGGTGGAGAGCACAGATACGCAGTATTTT. The entire variable domain, with the rest obtained from reference TRBV9 and TRBJ2-3, is as follows: DSGVTQTPKHLITATGQRVTLRCSPRSGDLSVYWYQQSLDQGLQFLIQYYNGEERAKGNILERFSAQQFPDLHSELNLSSLELGDSALYFCASSVAVESTDTQYFGPGTRLTVL.